This passage covers 27 T cell receptor beta chains from one sample sequenced in a study of T cell repertoires in MIS-A myocarditis. The table came from immunoSEQ multiplex PCR; TCRdb's copy has only in-frame clones and leaves some out. The table records more than 6,000 clones, about 78% of them present only once. Sequencing was performed on right inferior lung lobe tissue obtained at autopsy. These receptors all come from a man aged 18 to 30 with fulminant myocarditis from multisystem inflammatory syndrome in adults (MIS-A) after COVID-19.

The chain joins TRBV12-3 or TRBV12-4 to TRBJ1-1; tentative D call: TRBD1 (6 bases). The CDR3 has 13 residues. The ends were cut back, 6 bases at V and 1 base at J, with 9 bases in the middle. The CDR3 loop is CASSWGQNTEAFF. CDR3 bases: TGTGCCAGCAGCTGGGGACAGAACACTGAAGCTTTCTTT.

The chain carries TRBV27 and TRBJ2-1; D remains unclear. The V gene lost 2 bases and the J gene lost 3 bases, with 8 bases spanning the gap. CDR1 and CDR2 from the germline V gene are MNHEY and SMNVEV (reference sequence). The CDR3 covers 14 residues. As DNA, the CDR3 is TGTGCCAGCAGTTTAAAGGTGGTCTACAATGAGCAGTTCTTC. It specifies CASSLKVVYNEQFF.

The V gene is TRBV7-2, the J gene TRBJ2-2, with D possibly TRBD2 on 6 matching bases. This CDR3 is 17 amino acids long. V dropped 1 base and J dropped 1 base, with 13 bases sitting between them. Per the germline V gene, CDR1 is SGHTA and CDR2 is FQGNSA. CDR3: CASSLVWGLENTGELFF. In nucleotides, the CDR3 is TGTGCCAGCAGCTTAGTTTGGGGACTCGAGAACACCGGGGAGCTGTTTTTT.

For the CDR3, the DNA is TGCAGCGTGGCCCAGGTGGCGGGAGGCACCTACAATGAGCAGTTCTTC. Protein sequence: CSVAQVAGGTYNEQFF. This chain joins TRBV29-1 and TRBJ2-1, with 8 bases identical to TRBD2. This CDR3 comprises 16 residues. Germline CDR1 reads SQVTM; CDR2 reads ANQGSEA. V trimming: 6 bases; J trimming: 2 bases; junction bases outside the gene matches: 12.

The genes are TRBV5-6 and TRBJ1-4; D remains ambiguous. The CDR3 sequence is 15 residues long. Germline lookup yields CDR1 SGHDT and CDR2 YYEEEE. V lost 4 bases and J lost 7, with 17 bases in between. CDR3 sequence: CASSPGWTEPEKLFF. The CDR3 DNA reads as TGTGCCAGCAGCCCGGGTTGGACGGAGCCTGAAAAACTGTTTTTT.

The V call is TRBV2, the J call TRBJ2-3; 9 nucleotides line up with TRBD2. The CDR3 length is 15 residues. V was pared by 5 bases and J by 2 bases, with 5 bases of the junction left unmatched. Per the germline V gene, CDR1 is SNHLY and CDR2 is FYNNEI. CDR3 sequence reads: CASSPRLAVTDTQYF. For the CDR3, the DNA is TGTGCCAGCAGTCCTCGACTAGCGGTCACAGATACGCAGTATTTT.

V and J are TRBV27 and TRBJ2-5; possible D gene TRBD2, 5 bases. Trimming removed 0 bases at V and 8 bases at J, with 10 bases between. There are 13 residues in the CDR3. Germline V lookup: CDR1 MNHEY, CDR2 SMNVEV (reference sequence). This chain's CDR3 is CASSLSGESTQYF. Written as DNA, the CDR3 is TGTGCCAGCAGTTTATCTGGGGAGTCTACCCAGTACTTC.

The chain uses TRBV10-1 and TRBJ1-3; 8 bases are shared with TRBD1. V dropped 5 bases and J dropped 14; count of bases not matched to a gene: 8. The CDR3 is 12 amino acids. Germline CDR1 and CDR2: WNHNN and SYGVQD (reference sequence). In nucleotides, the CDR3 is TGCGCCAGCAGTCCCGGACAGGGACTCTTATATTTT. Translating it yields CASSPGQGLLYF.

The chain links TRBV3-1 (or the pseudogene TRBV3-2) to TRBJ1-1; D remains unclear. CDR1 is LGHDT and CDR2 is YNNKEL in the germline V gene (reference sequence). The length of the CDR3 is 14 residues. The V end was cut by 1 base, the J end by 4 bases, with 10 bases between. Written as DNA, the CDR3 is TGTGCCAGCAGCCAAGGTATTGGGAGCACTGAAGCTTTCTTT. Protein sequence: CASSQGIGSTEAFF.

There are a few counts of this clone. The chain couples TRBV28 to TRBJ2-3, with D maybe TRBD1 (7 bases). In germline, CDR1 is MDHEN, CDR2 SYDVKM. The CDR3 spans 14 residues. V was clipped by 9 bases and J by 1 base, with 14 bases between them. The chain's CDR3 is CASQGGTGTDTQYF. The CDR3 DNA is TGTGCCAGTCAAGGGGGGACAGGCACAGATACGCAGTATTTT. Variable domain in full (rest from reference TRBV28 and TRBJ2-3): DVKVTQSSRYLVKRTGEKVFLECVQDMDHENMFWYRQDPGLGLRLIYFSYDVKMKEKGDIPEGYSVSREKKERFSLILESASTNQTSMYLCASQGGTGTDTQYFGPGTRLTVL.

This clone was observed once. This sequence joins TRBV6-1 and TRBJ1-5; tentatively, D is TRBD1 (6 bases). V lost 2 bases to trimming and J lost 0 bases, with 11 bases between them. CDR3 size: 16 residues. Per germline, CDR1 MNHNS and CDR2 SASEGT. The CDR3 DNA is TGTGCCAGCAGTGAAAGGGGGGGTTATAGCAATCAGCCCCAGCATTTT. It is translated as CASSERGGYSNQPQHF.

The V and J genes are TRBV6-5 and TRBJ1-1; no firm D call. Trimming removed 6 bases from V and 3 bases from J, with 17 bases in between. The germline CDR1 and CDR2 sequences are MNHEY and SVGAGI. The CDR3 covers 15 residues. This chain's CDR3 is CASRRAKEWDTEAFF. The DNA for the CDR3 is TGTGCCAGCAGACGAGCTAAGGAGTGGGACACTGAAGCTTTCTTT.

The chain combines TRBV11-2 with TRBJ1-2; D is uncertain. V was clipped by 2 bases and J by 5 bases, with 9 bases between them. The CDR3 contains 13 residues. Germline V gene sequence: CDR1 SGHAT, CDR2 FQNNGV. CDR3 bases: TGTGCCAGCAGCTTAACATTTTCTTATGGCTACACCTTC. Protein: CASSLTFSYGYTF.

This chain uses TRBV29-1 with TRBJ1-2; possible D gene TRBD1, 5 bases. Germline V lookup: CDR1 SQVTM, CDR2 ANQGSEA. The V gene lost 1 base and the J gene lost 4 bases, with 10 bases spanning the gap. The CDR3 extends over 13 amino acids. CDR3 loop: CSVEVDTVYGYTF. The CDR3 nucleotides read TGCAGCGTTGAAGTGGACACGGTCTATGGCTACACCTTC.

V gene TRBV6-5 combines with J gene TRBJ1-5; 9 bases agree with TRBD1. Germline values: CDR1 MNHEY, CDR2 SVGAGI. The ends lost 10 bases at V and 6 bases at J; junction bases unmatched: 10. The CDR3 sequence is 14 residues long. The CDR3 is CAIQGQGRAQPQHF. The DNA for the CDR3 is TGTGCCATACAGGGACAGGGACGGGCTCAGCCCCAGCATTTT.

The chain employs TRBV6-5 and TRBJ1-2, with 7 bases identical to TRBD1. Germline CDR1 reads MNHEY; CDR2 reads SVGAGI. This CDR3 comprises 13 residues. Trimming took 7 bases from V and 6 from J; bases not matched to a gene: 8. In DNA, the CDR3 is TGTGCCAGCATAAGCGACAGGGTCCATGGCTACACCTTC. This encodes CASISDRVHGYTF.

This sequence joins TRBV5-4 and TRBJ2-7; D uncertain. The germline CDR1 and CDR2 sequences are SGHNT and YYREEE (reference sequence). The CDR3 runs 15 residues. Trimming cost V 0 bases and J 1 base, with 11 bases left between them. The CDR3 nucleotides read TGTGCCAGCAGCTTGGAAGGGAAGGATTCCTACGAGCAGTACTTC. Its translation is CASSLEGKDSYEQYF. The full variable domain, completed using reference TRBV5-4 and TRBJ2-7, is ETGVTQSPTHLIKTRGQQVTLRCSSQSGHNTVSWYQQALGQGPQFIFQYYREEENGRGNFPPRFSGLQFPNYSSELNVNALELDDSALYLCASSLEGKDSYEQYFGPGTRLTVT.

The chain joins TRBV6-6 to TRBJ1-5; TRBD1 matches 9 bases. J was trimmed by 3 bases and V by 6 bases; bases with no gene match: 6. Germline CDR1 is MNHNY and CDR2 is SVGAGI (reference sequence). The CDR3 loop spans 15 amino acids. CDR3 nucleotide sequence: TGTGCCAGCAGAGACCGGGACAGGGTCAATCAGCCCCAGCATTTT. It is translated as CASRDRDRVNQPQHF.

The count of this clone is one. V is TRBV19 and J is TRBJ2-1; 10 bases match TRBD2. This CDR3 has 19 residues. Germline V CDR1 and CDR2: LNHDA, SQIVND (reference sequence). The trim removed 4 bases at V and 9 bases at J, leaving 21 bases unmatched. The CDR3: CASSTLRKRGGQDEGEQFF. Written as DNA, the CDR3 is TGTGCCAGTAGTACGCTTCGTAAGCGGGGGGGCCAGGATGAAGGTGAGCAGTTCTTC.

This chain uses TRBV6-2 or TRBV6-3 with TRBJ1-5, with a weak D call TRBD1 (6 bases). V was clipped by 2 bases and J by 5 bases, with 13 bases between them. Germline V gene sequence: CDR1 MNHEY, CDR2 SVGEGT. The CDR3 has 15 amino acids. For the CDR3, the DNA is TGTGCCAGCAGTTACGGACCCGGGGGCCATCAGCCCCAGCATTTT. Its translation: CASSYGPGGHQPQHF.

In nucleotides, the CDR3 is TGTGCCACCAGTGTATCCGGACAGGGACACACTGAAGCTTTCTTT. It yields the protein CATSVSGQGHTEAFF. The chain combines TRBV24-1 with TRBJ1-1; 8 bases agree with TRBD1. Germline loops: CDR1 KGHDR, CDR2 SFDVKD. The CDR3 spans 15 residues. Unmatched junction bases numbered 7, after V lost 5 bases and J lost 3 bases.

This chain joins TRBV5-1 and TRBJ1-2; no clear D gene. The CDR3 has 18 residues. Germline V CDR1 and CDR2: SGHRS, YFSETQ. V lost 0 bases and J lost 0, with 18 bases in between. DNA of the CDR3: TGCGCCAGCAGCTTGGTAGTAGACGGGAGAGGTTCTAACTATGGCTACACCTTC. Residues: CASSLVVDGRGSNYGYTF.

V and J are TRBV4-3 and TRBJ1-4, with a possible D match to TRBD1 (5 bases). CDR1 and CDR2 from the germline V gene are LGHNA and YSLEER. Trimming shortened V by 0 bases and J by 0 bases, and 11 bases separated the two germline ends. This CDR3 has 17 residues. CDR3 sequence reads: CASSQEAGFATNEKLFF. The CDR3 DNA sequence: TGCGCCAGCAGCCAAGAGGCAGGGTTTGCAACTAATGAAAAACTGTTTTTT.

This clone was recorded only once. The rearrangement links TRBV18 to TRBJ1-2; D call uncertain. Germline values: CDR1 KGHSH, CDR2 LQKENI. The CDR3 sequence is 16 residues long. The V and J ends lost 3 bases and 4 bases respectively, with 18 bases between them. CDR3 DNA: TGTGCCAGCTCACCTCTATCGCCGGACGGAGGCTATGGCTACACCTTC. Protein sequence: CASSPLSPDGGYGYTF.

V gene TRBV11-2 combines with J gene TRBJ1-1, with D possibly TRBD1 on 6 matching bases. In germline, CDR1 is SGHAT, CDR2 FQNNGV. This CDR3 has 16 amino acids. V was cut by 5 bases and J by 0 bases, with 16 bases left in between. The CDR3 is CASSPGGGLLNTEAFF. The CDR3 DNA follows: TGTGCCAGCAGCCCTGGGGGGGGGCTCTTGAACACTGAAGCTTTCTTT.

The CDR3 protein is CASSQVVRVNTEAFF. For the CDR3, the DNA is TGCGCCAGCAGCCAAGTAGTCAGAGTGAACACTGAAGCTTTCTTT. The rearrangement links TRBV4-1 to TRBJ1-1; D not certain. V was shortened by 1 base and J by 0 bases, with 9 bases between the two germline ends. This CDR3 has 15 amino acids. The germline CDR1 and CDR2 sequences are MGHRA and YSYEKL.

This sequence joins TRBV9 and TRBJ1-1, with TRBD1 matching over 9 bases. V dropped 0 bases and J dropped 4; count of bases not matched to a gene: 16. The CDR3 runs to 19 residues. Per the germline V gene, CDR1 is SGDLS and CDR2 is YYNGEE. DNA for the CDR3: TGTGCCAGCAGCGTAGAACCCCTACAGGGGGCGCTTAGTAGCACTGAAGCTTTCTTT. Protein sequence: CASSVEPLQGALSSTEAFF.